Each of the 5 T cell receptor beta chains below was sequenced from the same sample in a study of blood T cell repertoires in COVID-19. The assay was immunoSEQ multiplex PCR, and TCRdb's table has in-frame clones only and misses some. Of about 350,000 clones in the sample, roughly 90% were seen once. The material sequenced was peripheral blood. These receptors came from a woman between 55 and 75 years old with COVID-19, enrolled during active disease.

This chain uses TRBV19 with TRBJ1-1; D gene uncertain. V shed 7 bases and J shed 4 bases, with 13 bases lying between them. Germline lookup yields CDR1 LNHDA and CDR2 SQIVND (reference sequence). The CDR3 length is 13 residues. CDR3 nucleotides: TGTGCCAGTACTTCACTCCATAGCACTGAAGCTTTCTTT. Protein product: CASTSLHSTEAFF. Filled out from reference TRBV19 and TRBJ1-1, the complete variable domain reads DGGITQSPKYLFRKEGQNVTLSCEQNLNHDAMYWYRQDPGQGLRLIYYSQIVNDFQKGDIAEGYSVSREKKESFPLTVTSAQKNPTAFYLCASTSLHSTEAFFGQGTRLTVV.

The chain combines TRBV5-1 with TRBJ1-4; D is possibly TRBD1 (6 bases). The germline V gene has CDR1 SGHRS and CDR2 YFSETQ. The CDR3 has 15 amino acids. V was trimmed by 4 bases and J by 3 bases, leaving 13 bases between them. The CDR3 DNA follows: TGCGCCAGCAGCCTGCAGGGGATGCCTAATGAAAAACTGTTTTTT. Encoded protein: CASSLQGMPNEKLFF.

The table lists this clone with a count of one. The V and J genes are TRBV20-1 and TRBJ1-1; no definite D call. This CDR3 is built from 11 residues. Germline-derived CDR1 and CDR2 are DFQATT and SNEGSKA (reference sequence). CDR3 loop: CRAAGNTEAFF. As DNA, the CDR3 is TGCAGGGCGGCGGGGAACACTGAAGCTTTCTTT.

This chain links TRBV5-6 with TRBJ2-7; a weak D match, TRBD2 (6 bases). Germline V gives CDR1 SGHDT, CDR2 YYEEEE. V was shortened by 2 bases and J by 9 bases, with 15 bases between the two germline ends. The CDR3 spans 13 residues. The CDR3 region has the DNA TGTGCCAGCAGCTTAACACCCCTGGGGGGGCAGTACTTC. Amino acids: CASSLTPLGGQYF.

This clone was counted only a few times. The V and J genes are TRBV25-1 and TRBJ1-2; 7 bases align to TRBD1. The ends lost 8 bases at V and 0 bases at J; junction bases unmatched: 3. The length of the CDR3 is 13 residues. Germline assignment: CDR1 MGHDK and CDR2 SYGVNS. CDR3 bases: TGTGCCAGCTACAGGGGAGCTAACTATGGCTACACCTTC. It codes for CASYRGANYGYTF.